This is a list of T cell receptor beta chains from one sample in a study of shared clonotypes between healthy human individuals. Measured with immunoSEQ multiplex PCR; TCRdb has only the in-frame clones, and not every one. The table lists 1,100,000 or so clones, around three quarters of them singletons. Sequencing used memory CD4+ T cells from PBMCs. The source is a man between 18 and 29 years old in good health. Some clones in this sample may be carry-over from other donors' samples. CDR3s include the opening cysteine and the closing phenylalanine or tryptophan. D genes are given only for firm matches. Some rows have no size entry. The others give once, few or many, or a class for an expanded clone.

V	J	size	D	DNA	CDR3
TRBV7-3	TRBJ2-1	once	NA	TGTGCCAGCAGCTTAATTAAGGCCCCGACGGGGGAGCAGTTCTTC	CASSLIKAPTGEQFF
TRBV18	TRBJ2-1	NA	TRBD2	TGTGCCAGCTCACCACGTGGCACGGGAGGGCCCAATGAGCAGTTCTTC	CASSPRGTGGPNEQFF
TRBV28	TRBJ1-4	few	TRBD1	TGTGCCAGCAGTTCGTCCCGGACAGGCCGTCTCCTGTTTTTT	CASSSSRTGRLLFF
TRBV11-2	TRBJ2-7	many	NA	TGTGCCAGCAGCTTAAACAGGGAACCCTACGAGCAGTACTTC	CASSLNREPYEQYF
TRBV5-5	TRBJ1-2	NA	NA	TGTGCCAGCAGCTTCGGAGGTGCCCGCTATGGCTACACCTTC	CASSFGGARYGYTF
TRBV5-1	TRBJ2-3	NA	TRBD1	TGCGCCAGCAGCAAAACCGGGACAGGGGGAGATACGCAGTATTTT	CASSKTGTGGDTQYF
TRBV5-1	TRBJ1-3	NA	NA	TGCGCCAGCAGCTTGGCAGGGAGAAACACCATATATTTT	CASSLAGRNTIYF
TRBV7-2	TRBJ1-1	NA	TRBD1	TGTGCCAGCAGCTTAAAGGGGGCCACTGAAGCTTTCTTT	CASSLKGATEAFF
TRBV7-3	TRBJ2-7	NA	NA	TGTGCCAGCAGCCTCGGGTCCCAGGGCGAGCAGTACTTC	CASSLGSQGEQYF
TRBV19	TRBJ2-6	NA	NA	TGTGCCAGTAGTATAGTCGGTCCCCAGCGGCCTGGGGCCAACGTCCTGACTTTC	CASSIVGPQRPGANVLTF
TRBV7-3	TRBJ2-1	NA	NA	TGTGCCAGCAGCTCAACGGAAAATGAGCAGTTCTTC	CASSSTENEQFF
TRBV10-3	TRBJ1-2	NA	TRBD1	TGTGCCATCAGTGAGTCCATGGGACAGGGGGCCAGCTACACCTTC	CAISESMGQGASYTF
TRBV30	TRBJ1-1	NA	NA	TGTGCCTGGAGTGTACAGGCTGAAGCTTTCTTT	CAWSVQAEAFF
TRBV5-1	TRBJ2-7	NA	TRBD1	TGCGCCAGCAAAAGGACAGGGGGAAGGAACGAGCAGTACTTC	CASKRTGGRNEQYF
TRBV7-2	TRBJ2-7	NA	NA	TGTGCCAGCAGCTACCCTTCCCGGGGGCCGGGAAGCTCCTACGAGCAGTACTTC	CASSYPSRGPGSSYEQYF
TRBV2	TRBJ2-5	NA	NA	TGTGCCAGCAGCCAGGGACAACCCGAACCCCAGTACTTC	CASSQGQPEPQYF
TRBV6-1	TRBJ2-1	NA	NA	TGTGCCAGCAGTGAAGGTGGTCACAGGAGGGGGTACAATGAGCAGTTCTTC	CASSEGGHRRGYNEQFF
TRBV6-6	TRBJ1-1	NA	NA	TGTGCCAGCACGCCTTGGGGACGAACAGCCTCGGAAGCTTTCTTT	CASTPWGRTASEAFF
TRBV6-1	TRBJ1-4	NA	TRBD1	TGTGCCAGTTCCCTCAGGACAGGGAATGAAAAACTGTTTTTT	CASSLRTGNEKLFF
TRBV5-6	TRBJ2-6	NA	NA	TGTGCCAGCAAAGTACGGGATTCTGGGGCCAACGTCCTGACTTTC	CASKVRDSGANVLTF
TRBV20-1	TRBJ1-4	NA	NA	TGCAGTGCCCCGTATAATGAAAAACTGTTTTTT	CSAPYNEKLFF
TRBV4-1	TRBJ2-2	NA	TRBD2	TGCGCCAGCAGCCAATTCCGAGCGGGAGAGAACACCGGGGAGCTGTTTTTT	CASSQFRAGENTGELFF
TRBV7-3	TRBJ2-3	NA	TRBD2	TGTGCCAGCAGCTTAGGTGCTAGCGGGACAGATACGCAGTATTTT	CASSLGASGTDTQYF
TRBV6-6	TRBJ2-2	NA	TRBD2	TGTGCCATCTCGACTAGCGGGGGCACCGGGGAGCTGTTTTTT	CAISTSGGTGELFF
TRBV19	TRBJ1-5	NA	NA	TGTGCCAGTAGCAGACAGGAGGGCAATCAGCCCCAGCATTTT	CASSRQEGNQPQHF
TRBV6-6	TRBJ1-1	NA	NA	TGTGCCAGCAGTTTAATACGAGGTACGGCTTTCTTT	CASSLIRGTAFF
TRBV2	TRBJ1-2	NA	TRBD1	TGTGCCAGAAGATTCCCGGGACAGGGTTTAAGCTATGGCTACACCTTC	CARRFPGQGLSYGYTF
TRBV7-2	TRBJ2-3	NA	NA	TGTGCCAGCAGCTCCGGAAGAGGCACAGATACGCAGTATTTT	CASSSGRGTDTQYF
TRBV6-5	TRBJ2-5	NA	NA	TGTGCCAGCAGTTGGCGGACCCTGCAAGAGACCCAGTACTTC	CASSWRTLQETQYF
TRBV11-2	TRBJ2-7	NA	NA	TGTGCCAGCAGCCTTTCGGCAGGAGAGCAGTACTTC	CASSLSAGEQYF
TRBV30	TRBJ2-3	NA	TRBD2	TGTGCCTGGAGTGTCGGCGGGAGACGGACAGATACGCAGTATTTT	CAWSVGGRRTDTQYF
TRBV28	TRBJ1-1	NA	NA	TGTGCCAGCATCTTGGTTTGGGGGCAGAACACTGAAGCTTTCTTT	CASILVWGQNTEAFF
TRBV4-2	TRBJ2-3	NA	NA	TGTGCCAGCAGCCCCGGGACGTCGAACACAGATACGCAGTATTTT	CASSPGTSNTDTQYF
TRBV10-3	TRBJ2-3	NA	NA	TGTGCCATAGGGACTTCTCTTTTCACGCAGTATTTT	CAIGTSLFTQYF
TRBV10-3	TRBJ2-1	NA	NA	TGTGCCATCAGTGGGTTTAGCGGATACGGACCCTACAATGAGCAGTTCTTC	CAISGFSGYGPYNEQFF
TRBV28	TRBJ1-2	NA	TRBD1	TGTGCCAGCAGTCGGGACAGGGTGGGAGTCTATGGCTACACCTTC	CASSRDRVGVYGYTF
TRBV11-2	TRBJ2-7	once	TRBD2	TGTGCCAGCAGCGAGAGGGCGGGGGTCGCCTCCTACGAGCAGTACTTC	CASSERAGVASYEQYF